Each of the 25 T cell receptor beta chains below was sequenced from the same sample in a study of tumor-infiltrating lymphocytes in primary liver carcinoma. Starting material of around 490 ng total RNA yielded TCR beta cDNA via a constant-region primer. Libraries covering TCR beta were generated through three nested multiplex PCR rounds (using a slightly modified ARM-PCR). The study ran its first two PCR rounds for approximately 11 cycles each, using TRBV1-TRBV30 forward primers and a C-beta reverse primer. Via MiXCR, TCRdb re-called the multiplex PCR reads, giving one row per CDR3 protein. This sample carries approximately 300,000 distinct CDR3 sequences, 55% to 65% of them seen once, and the ten largest clones take roughly 8.9%. In addition to blood RNA drawn from unsorted whole blood, germline DNA was extracted. The sequencing sample was made of peripheral blood. The receptors stem from a man aged 35-49 years with primary liver carcinoma and hepatitis B virus infection.

This clonotype showed up many times. The chain is built from TRBV11-2 and TRBJ2-1, with D perhaps TRBD1 or TRBD2 (6 bases each). V dropped 4 bases and J dropped 10 bases, with 17 bases sitting between them. Germline values: CDR1 SGHAT, CDR2 FQNNGV. The CDR3 has 14 residues. CDR3 nucleotide sequence: TGTGCCAGCAGCTCCGGGGGCGGGCATCGGGAGCAGTTCTTC. It is translated as CASSSGGGHREQFF. Full variable domain (missing parts from reference TRBV11-2 and TRBJ2-1): EAGVAQSPRYKIIEKRQSVAFWCNPISGHATLYWYQQILGQGPKLLIQFQNNGVVDDSQLPKDRFSAERLKGVDSTLKIQPAKLEDSAVYLCASSSGGGHREQFFGPGTRLTVL.

Regarding this clonotype: At one end, the junction sequence differs from germline, possibly due to a read error. This rearrangement joins TRBV11-1 to TRBJ2-1; D is uncertain. The germline V gene encodes CDR1 SGHAT and CDR2 FQDESV (reference sequence). The CDR3 extends over 13 amino acids. CDR3 in amino acids: CASTLSSDNEQFF. The CDR3 DNA follows: TGTGCCAGCACCTTAAGTTCCGACAATGAGCAGTTTTTC.

The chain is built from TRBV4-3 and TRBJ2-6, with D tentatively TRBD1 (5 bases). CDR1 LGHNA and CDR2 YSLEER come from the germline V gene. This CDR3 is 19 amino acids long. The germline V and J ends were trimmed by 1 base and 1 base, with 17 bases remaining between them. CDR3 nucleotide sequence: TGCGCCAGCAGCCAAGGAGGCCCAGGGAAGGCTTCTGGGGCCAACGTCCTGACTTTC. The encoded protein is CASSQGGPGKASGANVLTF.

Comment on this clonotype: A junction end diverges from the germline sequence, so it may reflect a read error. The gene calls are TRBV10-3 and TRBJ2-2; the D gene is possibly TRBD2 (5 bases). Germline assignment: CDR1 ENHRY and CDR2 SYGVKD. The CDR3 loop spans 16 amino acids. CDR3 region: CAISQSSGANTGELFF. The CDR3 nucleotides read TGTGCCATCAGTCAGTCGAGCGGCGCGAACACCGGGGAGCTGTTTTTT.

On this clonotype: A clone one base away is much larger, so this may be a read error. This chain connects TRBV6-2 or TRBV6-3 to TRBJ2-3, with D uncertain. V was shortened by 7 bases and J by 4 bases, with 9 bases between the two germline ends. This CDR3 has 12 amino acids. Germline lookup yields CDR1 MNHEY and CDR2 SVGEGT. CDR3 sequence: CASTDWADTQYF. In DNA, the CDR3 is TGTGCCAGCACCGATTGGGCAGATACGCAGTATTTT.

A note on this clonotype: A much larger clone differs from this one at a single base, so this may be a read error. The chain is built from TRBV6-6 and TRBJ1-1, with 9 positions matching TRBD1. CDR1 and CDR2 from the germline V gene are MNHNY and SVGAGI (reference sequence). The CDR3 has 13 residues. The CDR3 sequence is CANSWTGETEAFF. The CDR3 DNA reads TGTGCCAACAGTTGGACAGGGGAGACTGAAGCTTTCTTT.

This clonotype has a count of ten or more. The J gene is TRBJ2-3, the V gene TRBV5-4; D is unresolved. Germline V gene data show CDR1 as SGHNT and CDR2 as YYREEE (reference sequence). The CDR3 has 13 residues. The V and J ends lost 1 base and 4 bases respectively, with 7 bases between them. CDR3 nucleotide sequence: TGTGCCAGCAGCTTGAAGGTCCCAGATACGCAGTATTTT. Translating gives CASSLKVPDTQYF. The full variable domain, with the rest looked up from reference TRBV5-4 and TRBJ2-3, is ETGVTQSPTHLIKTRGQQVTLRCSSQSGHNTVSWYQQALGQGPQFIFQYYREEENGRGNFPPRFSGLQFPNYSSELNVNALELDDSALYLCASSLKVPDTQYFGPGTRLTVL.

This clonotype was found once. A much larger clonotype is one base distant, so this may be a read error. The chain joins TRBV5-1 to TRBJ2-7; D gene uncertain. The germline V gene has CDR1 SGHRS and CDR2 YFSETQ. The CDR3 consists of 15 residues. This CDR3 is CSSSFHFLGSYEQYF. The CDR3 nucleotides read TGCTCCAGCAGCTTCCACTTCCTAGGCAGCTACGAGCAGTACTTC.

The chain recombines TRBV5-1 with TRBJ2-7, with D possibly being TRBD1 (6 bases). The germline gives CDR1 SGHRS, CDR2 YFSETQ. The CDR3 contains 14 residues. Trimming removed 6 bases from V and 3 bases from J, with 16 bases in between. The DNA for the CDR3 is TGCGCCAGCAACGCCGTCCAGGGGAACTACGAGCAGTACTTC. Protein sequence: CASNAVQGNYEQYF.

Note on this clonotype: A much larger clone differs from this one at a single base, so this may be a read error. The chain recombines TRBV5-6 with TRBJ1-2, with a tentative D call TRBD1 (5 bases). The germline V gene has CDR1 SGHDT and CDR2 YYEEEE. CDR3 size: 13 residues. V lost 3 bases and J 5 bases, leaving 11 bases between the germline ends. CDR3 residues: CASSSHGAYGYTF. Here the CDR3 DNA reads TGTGCCAGCAGCTCGCATGGGGCATATGGCTACACCTTC.

This chain joins TRBV29-1 and TRBJ1-1, with TRBD1 matching 9 bases. V shed 6 bases and J 13 bases; nucleotides not matched to a gene: 9. Germline assignment: CDR1 SQVTM and CDR2 ANQGSEA. This CDR3 has 11 residues. CDR3 in DNA: TGCAGCGTAGATTTGGACAGGGGAGTTTTCTTT. Amino acid sequence: CSVDLDRGVFF.

This clonotype turned up a few times. The rearrangement links TRBV5-6 to TRBJ1-1; 7 nucleotides line up with TRBD1. CDR1 and CDR2 (germline): SGHDT, YYEEEE. The CDR3 runs 16 residues. The junction had 9 bases not matched to a gene; V was cut back by 0 bases and J by 4 bases. The CDR3 region is CASSLVAAGGGTEAFF. CDR3 nucleotide sequence: TGTGCCAGCAGCTTGGTTGCGGCAGGGGGTGGCACTGAAGCTTTCTTT.

This clonotype was seen more than once but under ten times. The rearrangement links TRBV11-2 to TRBJ1-5; TRBD1 is a possible D gene (5 bases). This CDR3 spans 13 amino acids. Trimming removed 5 bases from V and 7 bases from J, with 12 bases in between. From germline, CDR1 is SGHAT and CDR2 FQNNGV. In DNA, the CDR3 is TGTGCCAGCAGCCTTAGCAGGGAGCAGCCCCAGCATTTT. Amino acid sequence: CASSLSREQPQHF.

The gene calls are TRBV10-1 and TRBJ1-1; D is ambiguous. Trimming pared 5 bases from V and 1 base from J, leaving 14 bases between. The V gene's germline CDR1 is WNHNN and CDR2 SYGVQD (reference sequence). This CDR3 has 15 amino acids. The CDR3: CASSLTRGKNTEAFF. Here the CDR3 DNA reads TGCGCCAGCAGTTTAACCCGGGGAAAGAACACTGAAGCTTTCTTT.

Worth noting for this clonotype: Given a much more abundant clone one base away, this may be a read error. The rearrangement joins TRBV6-1 to TRBJ1-2, with D maybe TRBD1 (6 bases). Germline-derived CDR1 and CDR2 are MNHNS and SASEGT. This CDR3 region has 17 residues. This chain's CDR3 is CASSALLTGRGTYAYTF. DNA of the CDR3: TGTGCCAGCAGTGCCCTCCTAACAGGGAGAGGGACCTATGCCTACACCTTC.

With regard to this clonotype: This may be a read error, as it is one base from a much larger clone. The gene calls are TRBV6-2 or TRBV6-3 and TRBJ2-4; D unresolved. Germline V gene lookup returns CDR1 MNHEY and CDR2 SVGEGT. This CDR3 spans 13 amino acids. CDR3 sequence: CVSSYMGKNIQYF. The DNA of the CDR3 is TGTGTCAGCAGTTACATGGGGAAAAACATTCAGTACTTC.

Concerning this clonotype: It may be a read error: a sequence one base away is much more abundant. The J gene is TRBJ2-7, the V gene TRBV6-2 or TRBV6-3, with no clear D. Germline CDR1 reads MNHEY; CDR2 reads SVGEGT. This CDR3 has 13 residues. The CDR3 nucleotides read TGTGCCAGCAATTACTCGACCGGGCTACCATATGCCTTC. Translation gives CASNYSTGLPYAF.

The genes are TRBV20-1 and TRBJ2-7; D is undetermined. Germline CDR1 reads DFQATT; CDR2 reads SNEGSKA (reference sequence). The length of the CDR3 is 11 residues. V was shortened by 7 bases and J by 3 bases, with 10 bases between the two germline ends. CDR3 bases: TGCAGTGTTCCGGAGTACTACGAGCAGTACTTC. This gives the protein CSVPEYYEQYF.

A word on this clonotype: Lacking the conserved final phenylalanine or tryptophan, this CDR3 likely reflects a read error. It is unclear where the CDR3 begins or ends on the DNA, so no DNA is shown, and the CDR3 is as TCRdb lists it. This chain links TRBV10-3 with TRBJ2-5; the table names TRBD2, a call not compared with the DNA. Inclusive of both ends, the CDR3 amounts to 13 amino acids. Germline-derived CDR1 and CDR2 are ENHRY and SYGVKD. The CDR3 is CAISADGGETQCL.

As for this clonotype: One end of the junction fails to match germline, which may point to a read error. The chain links TRBV28 to TRBJ2-1; a possible D gene is TRBD2 (5 bases). CDR1 is MDHEN, CDR2 SYDVKM, per germline. The CDR3 is 17 residues long. The CDR3 sequence is CTSSLSTGGPSYNEQFF. The DNA of the CDR3 is TGTACCAGCAGTTTGTCGACTGGCGGGCCTTCCTACAATGAGCAGTTCTTC.

This clonotype appeared once. V usage is TRBV11-2 and J usage is TRBJ2-1, with 12 bases aligning to TRBD2. The CDR3 sequence is 16 residues long. V was clipped by 4 bases and J by 8 bases; unmatched bases: 9. Germline V CDR1 and CDR2: SGHAT, FQNNGV. The chain's CDR3 is CASSSELAGGPYEQFF. In DNA, the CDR3 is TGTGCCAGCAGCTCCGAACTAGCGGGAGGTCCGTATGAGCAGTTCTTC. Combining the CDR3 with reference TRBV11-2 and TRBJ2-1 gives the whole variable domain EAGVAQSPRYKIIEKRQSVAFWCNPISGHATLYWYQQILGQGPKLLIQFQNNGVVDDSQLPKDRFSAERLKGVDSTLKIQPAKLEDSAVYLCASSSELAGGPYEQFFGPGTRLTVL.

In this sample, this clonotype turned up many times. V gene TRBV6-5 combines with J gene TRBJ1-2; 8 bases match TRBD1. Per germline, CDR1 MNHEY and CDR2 SVGAGI. CDR3 length: 15 amino acids. V gave up 5 bases and J gave up 6 bases; unmatched junction bases: 11. The CDR3 DNA reads as TGTGCCAGCAGTAAATCGACAGGGGATGAAAATGGCTACACCTTC. This sequence encodes CASSKSTGDENGYTF.

Turning to this clonotype: Relative to the germline gene, one junction end is altered; a read error may explain this. The chain combines TRBV11-3 with TRBJ2-5, with 8 positions matching TRBD1. Germline V CDR1 and CDR2: SGHNT, YENEEA. The CDR3 is 13 residues long. CDR3 sequence reads: CASSQDREETQYF. The CDR3, as DNA: TGTGCCAGCAGCCAGGACAGGGAGGAGACCCAGTATTTC. Variable domain in full (rest from reference TRBV11-3 and TRBJ2-5): EAGVVQSPRYKIIEKKQPVAFWCNPISGHNTLYWYLQNLGQGPELLIRYENEEAVDDSQLPKDRFSAERLKGVDSTLKIQPAELGDSAVYLCASSQDREETQYFGPGTRLLVL.

The CDR3 coding sequence is TGTGTCAACACCGCGGGGGCAGGAGGATCCTACGAGCAGTACTTC. Encoded protein: CVNTAGAGGSYEQYF. The genes are TRBV11-2 and TRBJ2-7, with TRBD2 as a possible D gene (7 bases). CDR1 SGHAT and CDR2 FQNNGV come from the germline V gene. The CDR3 is 15 amino acids.

In its sample, this clonotype was seen a few times. The chain carries TRBV5-6 and TRBJ2-1; 8 positions agree with TRBD1. J gave up 9 bases and V 6 bases, and 17 bases lay outside the gene matches. Germline loops: CDR1 SGHDT, CDR2 YYEEEE. CDR3 length equals 16 residues. The DNA for the CDR3 is TGTGCCAGCACCACTCTTCGACAGGGGAGATCTCCTGAGCAGTTCTTC. The encoded protein is CASTTLRQGRSPEQFF. Using reference TRBV5-6 and TRBJ2-1 for the parts outside the CDR3, the full variable domain is DAGVTQSPTHLIKTRGQQVTLRCSPKSGHDTVSWYQQALGQGPQFIFQYYEEEERQRGNFPDRFSGHQFPNYSSELNVNALLLGDSALYLCASTTLRQGRSPEQFFGPGTRLTVL.